This T cell receptor (beta chain) was obtained from a study of blood T cells in healthy people across ages. Study-wide background: About one barcoded beta molecule per two T cells was captured by template switching. Study-wide results and caveats: The recorded TCR beta diversity per million T cells decreased in a roughly linear manner with age.

Worth noting for this clonotype: The target antigen is unknown.

Combining a sample-barcoded 5' primer with a J-beta primer mix, a second PCR ran for roughly 6 to 12 cycles. TCRdb ran MiXCR on the 5' RACE reads and lists one entry per CDR3 protein. The sample shows 920,000 or so distinct CDR3 sequences, 35% to 50% of them seen only once. It was around 9 milliliters of peripheral blood that were drawn from each donor. Total RNA was isolated from each sample in quantities of at least 5.5 micrograms. This receptor was taken from a woman aged 60-75 years in good health. Material for sequencing was blood.

The CDR3 region has the DNA TGTGCCAGCAGCCAAGAAGTTGGCGGGAGTTACAATGAGCAGTTCTTC. Protein: CASSQEVGGSYNEQFF. J is TRBJ2-1 and V is TRBV4-2, with 7 bases lining up with TRBD2. V shed 0 bases and J 4 bases; nucleotides not matched to a gene: 6. The CDR3 sequence is 16 residues long. The germline CDR1 and CDR2 sequences are LGHNA and YNFKEQ.